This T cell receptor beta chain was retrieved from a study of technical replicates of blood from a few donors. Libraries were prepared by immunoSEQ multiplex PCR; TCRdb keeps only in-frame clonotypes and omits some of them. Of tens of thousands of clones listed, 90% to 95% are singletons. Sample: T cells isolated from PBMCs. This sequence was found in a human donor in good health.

The CDR3 protein is CASTKNSGNAYNEQFF. CDR3 bases: TGTGCCAGTACCAAAAATAGCGGGAACGCCTACAATGAGCAGTTCTTC. The rearrangement uses TRBV19 and TRBJ2-1; TRBD2 aligns across 8 bases. CDR3 length equals 16 residues. The germline V gene has CDR1 LNHDA and CDR2 SQIVND (reference sequence). The ends lost 7 bases at V and 2 bases at J; junction bases unmatched: 10.